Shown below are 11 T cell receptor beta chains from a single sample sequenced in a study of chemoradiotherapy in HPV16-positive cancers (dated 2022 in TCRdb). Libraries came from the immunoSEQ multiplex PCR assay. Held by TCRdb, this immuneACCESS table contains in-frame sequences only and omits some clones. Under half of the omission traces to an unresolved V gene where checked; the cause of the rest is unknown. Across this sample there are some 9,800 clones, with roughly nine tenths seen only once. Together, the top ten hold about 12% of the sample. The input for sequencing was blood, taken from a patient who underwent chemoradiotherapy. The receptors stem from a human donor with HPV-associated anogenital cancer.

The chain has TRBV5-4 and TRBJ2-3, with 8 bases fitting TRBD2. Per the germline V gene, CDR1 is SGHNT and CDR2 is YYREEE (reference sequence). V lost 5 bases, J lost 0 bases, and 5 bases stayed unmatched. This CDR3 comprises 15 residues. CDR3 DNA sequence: TGTGCCAGCAGAGACCAGCGGGGGAGCACAGATACGCAGTATTTT. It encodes CASRDQRGSTDTQYF.

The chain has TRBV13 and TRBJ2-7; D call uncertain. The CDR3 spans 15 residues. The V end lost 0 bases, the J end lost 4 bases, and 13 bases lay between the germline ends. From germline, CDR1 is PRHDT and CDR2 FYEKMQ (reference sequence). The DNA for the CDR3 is TGTGCCAGCAGCTTAGGTACTCAGATCATGTACGAGCAGTACGTC. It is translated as CASSLGTQIMYEQYV.

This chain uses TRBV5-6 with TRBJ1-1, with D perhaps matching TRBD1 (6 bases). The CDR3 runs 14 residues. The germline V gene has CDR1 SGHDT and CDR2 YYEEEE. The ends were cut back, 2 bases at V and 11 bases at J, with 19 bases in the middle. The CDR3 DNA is TGTGCCAGCAGCTTTGGGCGCCTCAACAGGGAGGCTTTCTTT. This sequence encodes CASSFGRLNREAFF.

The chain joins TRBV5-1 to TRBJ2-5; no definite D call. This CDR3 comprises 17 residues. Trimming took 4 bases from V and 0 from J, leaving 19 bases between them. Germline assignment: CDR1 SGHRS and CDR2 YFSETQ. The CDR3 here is CASSPGSNRLNQETQYF. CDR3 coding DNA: TGCGCCAGCAGCCCCGGGTCGAACCGGCTAAACCAAGAGACCCAGTACTTC.

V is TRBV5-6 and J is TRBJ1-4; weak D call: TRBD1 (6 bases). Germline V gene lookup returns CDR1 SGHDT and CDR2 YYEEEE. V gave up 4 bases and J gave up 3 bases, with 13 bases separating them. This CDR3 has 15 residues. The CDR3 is CASSVQGRANEKLFF. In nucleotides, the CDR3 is TGTGCCAGCAGCGTACAGGGTCGGGCTAATGAAAAACTGTTTTTT.

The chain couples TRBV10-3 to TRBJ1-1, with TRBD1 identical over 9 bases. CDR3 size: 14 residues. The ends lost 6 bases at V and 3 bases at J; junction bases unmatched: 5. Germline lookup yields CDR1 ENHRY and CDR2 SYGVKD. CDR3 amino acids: CAISEQGADTEAFF. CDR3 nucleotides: TGTGCCATCAGCGAACAGGGGGCGGACACTGAAGCTTTCTTT.

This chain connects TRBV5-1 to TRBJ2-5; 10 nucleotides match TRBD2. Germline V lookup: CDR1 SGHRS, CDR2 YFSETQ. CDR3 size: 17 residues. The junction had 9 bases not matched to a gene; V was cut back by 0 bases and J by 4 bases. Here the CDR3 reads CASSLGTDLAGAETQYF. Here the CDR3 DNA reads TGCGCCAGCAGCTTGGGAACGGACCTAGCGGGGGCAGAGACCCAGTACTTC.

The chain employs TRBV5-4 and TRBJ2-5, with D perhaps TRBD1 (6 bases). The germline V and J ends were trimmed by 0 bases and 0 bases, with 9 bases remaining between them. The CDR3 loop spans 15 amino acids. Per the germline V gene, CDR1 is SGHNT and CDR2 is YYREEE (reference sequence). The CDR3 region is CASSLDQGHQETQYF. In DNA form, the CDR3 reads TGTGCCAGCAGCTTGGATCAGGGGCACCAAGAGACCCAGTACTTC.

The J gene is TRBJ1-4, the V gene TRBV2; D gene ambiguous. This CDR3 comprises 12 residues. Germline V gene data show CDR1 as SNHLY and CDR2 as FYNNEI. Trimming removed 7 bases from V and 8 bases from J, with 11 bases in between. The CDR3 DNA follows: TGTGCCAGCACACCCACGCAAGAAAAACTGTTTTTT. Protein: CASTPTQEKLFF.

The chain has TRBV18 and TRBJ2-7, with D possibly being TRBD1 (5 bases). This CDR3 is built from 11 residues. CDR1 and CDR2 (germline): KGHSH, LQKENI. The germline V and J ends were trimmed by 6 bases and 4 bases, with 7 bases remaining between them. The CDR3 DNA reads TGTGCCAGCTCCGCAGGGTACGAGCAGTACTTC. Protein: CASSAGYEQYF.

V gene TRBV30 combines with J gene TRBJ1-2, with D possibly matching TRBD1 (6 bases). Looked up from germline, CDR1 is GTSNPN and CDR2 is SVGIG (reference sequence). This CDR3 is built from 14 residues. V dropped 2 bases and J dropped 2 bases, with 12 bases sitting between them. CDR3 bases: TGTGCCTGGAGTTCGGGGGGCACAAACTATGGCTACACCTTC. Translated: CAWSSGGTNYGYTF.